This T cell receptor beta chain emerged from a study of control samples from healthy donors and cancer patients. The CDR3 consists of 14 residues. V was trimmed by 3 bases and J by 3 bases, leaving 8 bases between them. Germline V gene lookup returns CDR1 SEHNR and CDR2 FQNEAQ (reference sequence). Profiled with immunoSEQ multiplex PCR; TCRdb holds only in-frame clones, not every one. The repertoire holds under 80,000 clones, with more than 85% as singletons. V usage is TRBV7-9 and J usage is TRBJ2-2, with a tentative D call TRBD2 (5 bases). The sequence was obtained from a woman between 40 and 50 years old with lung cancer. The source material was PBMCs. The CDR3: CASSFLRDTGELFF. The CDR3 DNA reads TGTGCCAGCAGCTTCTTGAGGGACACCGGGGAGCTGTTTTTT.